Given below is one TCR beta chain in context. The CDR3 totals 15 residues. Germline V gives CDR1 MDHEN, CDR2 SYDVKM. The V gene lost 5 bases and the J gene lost 0 bases, with 14 bases spanning the gap. The data were obtained in a study of tumor-infiltrating lymphocytes in primary liver carcinoma. The template, roughly 0.45 ug total RNA, yielded TCR beta cDNA made with a constant-region primer. TCR beta libraries came from three nested multiplex PCR rounds using slightly modified ARM-PCR. Researchers ran the first two PCR rounds for roughly 11 cycles each with TRBV1-TRBV30 forward primers and a C-beta reverse primer. Each CDR3 protein is one row after TCRdb ran MiXCR on the multiplex PCR reads. The table has around 120,000 distinct CDR3 sequences, 50% to 65% seen once. Starting material for RNA and DNA co-extraction consisted of roughly 18-34 mg of unsorted bulk tissue. Cases comprised patients with primary liver carcinoma who received surgical resection.

What was sequenced was liver tumor tissue from sampling region 1. The subset here: tumor region T1, superior pole. The sequence derives from a woman aged 60-75 years with primary liver carcinoma and hepatitis B virus infection. The chain couples TRBV28 to TRBJ2-7; weak D call: TRBD1 (6 bases). The CDR3 sequence is CASSPPETGSYEQYF. CDR3 sequence (DNA): TGTGCCAGCAGTCCTCCCGAGACAGGCTCCTACGAGCAGTACTTC.